This is a list of T cell receptor beta chains from one sample in a study of shared clonotypes between healthy human individuals. The protocol was immunoSEQ multiplex PCR, while the TCRdb copy is restricted to in-frame clones and leaves out a portion. The table lists 2 million to 3 million clones, more than 85% of them singletons, with roughly 0.39% in the top ten. The sample taken for sequencing was naive CD4+ T cells from PBMCs. These receptors originate from a man aged 18 to 35 in good health. Some clones in this sample may be carry-over from other donors' samples. Both conserved end residues are part of each CDR3. The order of the fields is V gene, J gene, clone size, D gene, CDR3 protein, CDR3 DNA. D genes are given only for firm matches. Size is stated for part of the rows, as once, few or many counts, or as a class when the clone is expanded.

V: TRBV5-1
J: TRBJ2-1
size: -
D: -
CDR3: CASSLGPEQFF
DNA: TGCGCCAGCAGCTTGGGCCCTGAGCAGTTCTTC

V: TRBV28
J: TRBJ1-2
size: -
D: -
CDR3: CASSLSGQGPYGYTF
DNA: TGTGCCAGCAGTTTATCGGGCCAGGGACCGTATGGCTACACCTTC

V: TRBV7-2
J: TRBJ2-7
size: once
D: -
CDR3: CASSLRPITYEQYF
DNA: TGTGCCAGCAGCTTACGGCCTATCACCTACGAGCAGTACTTC

V: TRBV6-5
J: TRBJ2-1
size: -
D: TRBD2
CDR3: CASTRLAGGYNEQFF
DNA: TGTGCCAGCACCAGACTAGCGGGAGGGTACAATGAGCAGTTCTTC

V: TRBV11-1
J: TRBJ1-2
size: -
D: -
CDR3: CASSLVGTAGGYTF
DNA: TGTGCCAGCAGCTTAGTAGGGACGGCTGGCGGCTACACCTTC

V: TRBV11-2
J: TRBJ1-4
size: -
D: -
CDR3: CASSLGVSGKLFF
DNA: TGTGCCAGCAGCTTAGGGGTTTCGGGAAAACTGTTTTTT

V: TRBV7-2
J: TRBJ2-2
size: -
D: TRBD1
CDR3: CASSLQTGVYTGELFF
DNA: TGTGCCAGCAGCCTCCAGACAGGGGTGTACACCGGGGAGCTGTTTTTT

V: TRBV6-1
J: TRBJ2-3
size: -
D: -
CDR3: CASSEVPSTDTQYF
DNA: TGTGCCAGCAGTGAAGTTCCCTCCACAGATACGCAGTATTTT

V: TRBV7-2
J: TRBJ2-5
size: -
D: -
CDR3: CASSLRPGYGETQYF
DNA: TGTGCCAGCAGCTTACGTCCAGGGTATGGGGAGACCCAGTACTTC

V: TRBV27
J: TRBJ1-1
size: -
D: -
CDR3: CASSPPSGVGTEAFF
DNA: TGTGCCAGCAGTCCCCCGTCGGGGGTAGGCACTGAAGCTTTCTTT

V: TRBV5-1
J: TRBJ2-3
size: -
D: TRBD2
CDR3: CASSLSAGVRDTQYF
DNA: TGCGCCAGCAGCTTGTCTGCGGGAGTGAGAGATACGCAGTATTTT

V: TRBV9
J: TRBJ2-4
size: -
D: TRBD1
CDR3: CASSAGGLAKNIQYF
DNA: TGTGCCAGCAGCGCAGGGGGCCTAGCCAAAAACATTCAGTACTTC

V: TRBV19
J: TRBJ2-3
size: -
D: -
CDR3: CASSILTDTDTQYF
DNA: TGTGCCAGTAGTATCTTGACGGACACAGATACGCAGTATTTT

V: TRBV9
J: TRBJ2-3
size: -
D: -
CDR3: CASSVEGIDLSTDTQYF
DNA: TGTGCCAGCAGCGTAGAGGGGATTGACCTGAGCACAGATACGCAGTATTTT

V: TRBV7-3
J: TRBJ2-2
size: -
D: -
CDR3: CASSFYRETGELFF
DNA: TGTGCCAGCAGCTTCTACAGGGAGACCGGGGAGCTGTTTTTT

V: TRBV5-1
J: TRBJ1-1
size: -
D: -
CDR3: CASSLTGVEAFF
DNA: TGCGCCAGCAGTCTGACAGGCGTTGAAGCTTTCTTT

V: TRBV28
J: TRBJ1-1
size: once
D: -
CDR3: CASSVSGRAEAFF
DNA: TGTGCCAGCAGCGTGTCGGGGCGGGCTGAAGCTTTCTTT

V: TRBV30
J: TRBJ1-2
size: -
D: -
CDR3: CAWSAGPFEINYGYTF
DNA: TGTGCCTGGAGTGCCGGCCCGTTTGAGATCAACTATGGCTACACCTTC

V: TRBV9
J: TRBJ1-5
size: few
D: -
CDR3: CASSLEGVFQPQHF
DNA: TGTGCCAGCAGCCTGGAGGGAGTTTTTCAGCCCCAGCATTTT

V: TRBV4-1
J: TRBJ1-3
size: -
D: -
CDR3: CASSQGVTGNTIYF
DNA: TGCGCCAGCAGCCAAGGGGTAACCGGAAACACCATATATTTT

V: TRBV28
J: TRBJ2-6
size: -
D: -
CDR3: CASSSTPSGANVLTF
DNA: TGTGCCAGCAGTTCCACACCCTCTGGGGCCAACGTCCTGACTTTC

V: TRBV5-1
J: TRBJ2-7
size: -
D: -
CDR3: CASSPGRSSYEQYF
DNA: TGCGCCAGCAGCCCCGGAAGGAGCTCCTACGAGCAGTACTTC

V: TRBV4-2
J: TRBJ1-1
size: -
D: -
CDR3: CASSQDGGDTEAFF
DNA: TGTGCCAGCAGCCAAGATGGGGGGGACACTGAAGCTTTCTTT

V: TRBV4-2
J: TRBJ2-5
size: once
D: -
CDR3: CASSPGGVWETQYF
DNA: TGTGCCAGCAGCCCCGGGGGAGTGTGGGAGACCCAGTACTTC

V: TRBV4-2
J: TRBJ2-3
size: -
D: TRBD2
CDR3: CASSQSGLAVGTDTQYF
DNA: TGTGCCAGCAGCCAGTCGGGACTAGCGGTTGGCACAGATACGCAGTATTTT